Sequencing of this TCR beta chain was carried out in a study of blood T cell repertoires in COVID-19 (dated by TCRdb to between 2020 and 2021). Describing the broader study: Samples from collaborators originated in the United States, Italy and Spain and spanned both the acute and convalescent phases of COVID-19. The prospective study material was composed of cDNA or gDNA derived from T cells, B-cell-depleted T cells, or PBMCs. The dataset comprised deeply sampled blood TCRbeta repertoires from subjects exposed to, actively infected with, or recovered from COVID-19. The repertoires were released in a freely available public database meant as a resource for research on the immune response to SARS-CoV-2. The samples were drawn from the first 160 participants of the ongoing ImmuneRACE study and from 1,254 subjects provided by 6 global collaborators. A de-identified subject ID, COVID-19 status, age in years and sex were almost always included in the sample metadata. Where available, HLA class I and class II types were taken from metadata supplied by the sample provider and were not determined by assay-based typing. Overall study results and their limits: The amount of clinical and demographic metadata varied by source and participant and was provided uncurated.

Samples from volunteer blood donors who had recovered from COVID-19 were contributed by a second Seattle source. Collaborating institutions collected whole blood in K2EDTA tubes following their own protocols. For TCRbeta analysis, collaborators shipped samples in one of three forms: frozen whole blood, isolated PBMCs, or DNA extracted from either of those sample types. Concerning this clone: Its antigen is unknown. One base away there is no much larger clone; base qualities are not given.

TCRbeta CDR3 regions were amplified from genomic DNA using the immunoSEQ Assay, a bias-controlled multiplex PCR. The published analysis was carried out like this. The number of nucleated cells in each sample was estimated by amplification of reference gene primers within the assay. To quantify the absolute abundance of each unique TCRbeta CDR3 rearrangement, sequence reads were collapsed and filtered. For each sample, productive Simpson clonality was calculated as the square root of Simpson's diversity index across productive rearrangements. In TCRdb, the immuneACCESS table is reduced to in-frame sequences with V and J assigned. These tables do not hold every clone; where another copy was compared, an unresolved V gene accounts for under half, and the others remain unexplained. Clonal size and the V and J genes are those of that table, whereas D and trimming came from the DNA. For this sample there are 200,000 to 300,000 clones; about 87% appear just once. Clones ranked in the top ten supply roughly 4% of the sample.

The TCR sequence derives from a man in his fifties or sixties who had recovered from COVID-19. Sequenced material: peripheral blood.

CDR3 protein: CASSLWRVDNYGYTF. The nucleotides are TGCGCCAGCAGCTTGTGGCGGGTGGATAACTATGGCTACACCTTC. The rearrangement joined TRBV5-1 to TRBJ1-2; no D gene can be assigned with confidence. From the cysteine up to the phenylalanine, the CDR3 has a length of 15 residues. Only CDR3 DNA is held: 45 bases, read in frame from base 1. A distance of 11 bases separates the germline ends of V and J, which lose 1 base and 1 base respectively. CDR1 and CDR2, looked up from the germline V gene, are SGHRS and YFSETQ.